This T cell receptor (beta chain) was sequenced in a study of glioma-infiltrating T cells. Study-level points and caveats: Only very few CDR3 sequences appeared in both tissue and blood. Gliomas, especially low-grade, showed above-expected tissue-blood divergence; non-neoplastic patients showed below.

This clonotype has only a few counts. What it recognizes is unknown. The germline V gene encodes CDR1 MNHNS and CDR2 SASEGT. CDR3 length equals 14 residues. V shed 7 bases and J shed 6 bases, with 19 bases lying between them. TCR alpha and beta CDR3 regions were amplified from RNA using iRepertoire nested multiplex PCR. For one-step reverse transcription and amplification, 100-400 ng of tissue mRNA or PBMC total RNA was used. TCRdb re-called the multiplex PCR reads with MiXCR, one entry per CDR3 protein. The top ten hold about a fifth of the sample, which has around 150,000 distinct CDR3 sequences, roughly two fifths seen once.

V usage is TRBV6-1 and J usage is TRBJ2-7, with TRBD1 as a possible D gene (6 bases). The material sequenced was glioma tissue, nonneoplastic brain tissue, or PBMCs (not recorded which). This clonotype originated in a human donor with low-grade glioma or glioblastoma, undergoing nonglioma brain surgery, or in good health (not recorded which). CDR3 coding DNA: TGTGCCAGCAAGGGCCGGCAGGGGACCTCCGAGCAGTACTTC. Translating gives CASKGRQGTSEQYF.